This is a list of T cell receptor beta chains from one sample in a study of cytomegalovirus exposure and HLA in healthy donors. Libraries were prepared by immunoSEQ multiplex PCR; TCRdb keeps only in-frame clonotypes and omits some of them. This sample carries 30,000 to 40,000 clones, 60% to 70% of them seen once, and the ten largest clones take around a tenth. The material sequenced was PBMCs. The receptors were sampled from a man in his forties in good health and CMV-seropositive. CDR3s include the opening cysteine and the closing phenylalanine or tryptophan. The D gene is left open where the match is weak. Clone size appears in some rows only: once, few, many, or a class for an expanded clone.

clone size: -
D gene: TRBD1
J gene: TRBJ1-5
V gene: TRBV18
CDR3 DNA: TGTGCCAGCTCACCACCCGGGGGACAGTTTTATAGCAATCAGCCCCAGCATTTT
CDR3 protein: CASSPPGGQFYSNQPQHF

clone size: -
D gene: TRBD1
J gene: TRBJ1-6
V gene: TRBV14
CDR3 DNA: TGTGCCAGCAGCCGCGGACAGGGGCAATCACCCCTCCACTTT
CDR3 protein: CASSRGQGQSPLHF

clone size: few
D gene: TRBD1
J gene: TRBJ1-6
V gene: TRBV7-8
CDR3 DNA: TGTGCCAGCAGCTTAGTTCAGGGGGCGCTTGAGAAAAATAATTCACCCCTCCACTTT
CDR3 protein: CASSLVQGALEKNNSPLHF

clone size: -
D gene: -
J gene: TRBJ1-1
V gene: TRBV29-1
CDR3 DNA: TGCAGCGTTGTTATTGGGGCCACTGAAGCTTTCTTT
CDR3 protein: CSVVIGATEAFF

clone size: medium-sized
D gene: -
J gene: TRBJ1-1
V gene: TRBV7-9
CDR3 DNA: TGTGCCAGCAGCCCGTCGACAGGGAACACTGAAGCTTTCTTT
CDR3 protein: CASSPSTGNTEAFF

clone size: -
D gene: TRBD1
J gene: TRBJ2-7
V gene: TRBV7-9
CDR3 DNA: TGTGCCAGCAGCTTAGGCGGACAGGACTACGAGCAGTACTTC
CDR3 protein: CASSLGGQDYEQYF

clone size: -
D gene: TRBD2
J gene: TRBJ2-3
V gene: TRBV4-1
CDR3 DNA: TGCGCCAGCAGCTCCTCAAGACTAGCGGGGGGGGATACGCAGTATTTT
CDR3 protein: CASSSSRLAGGDTQYF

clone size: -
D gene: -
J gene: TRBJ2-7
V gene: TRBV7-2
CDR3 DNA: TGTGCCAGCAGCCCCCAAGCCACAGGGTCCGAGCAGTACTTC
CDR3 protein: CASSPQATGSEQYF

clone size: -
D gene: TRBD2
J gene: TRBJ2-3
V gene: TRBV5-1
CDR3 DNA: TGCGCCAGCAGTGTTGACGCAGCGGGGGGCACAGATACGCAGTATTTT
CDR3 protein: CASSVDAAGGTDTQYF

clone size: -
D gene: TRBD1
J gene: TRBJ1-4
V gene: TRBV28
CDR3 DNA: TGTGCCAGCAGTCAGACAGGGACGGGGGAAAAACTGTTTTTT
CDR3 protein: CASSQTGTGEKLFF

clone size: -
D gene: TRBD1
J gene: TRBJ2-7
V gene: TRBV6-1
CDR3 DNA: TGTGCCACCAAGGTACAGGGGGCAATTCCCTACGAGCAGTACTTC
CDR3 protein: CATKVQGAIPYEQYF

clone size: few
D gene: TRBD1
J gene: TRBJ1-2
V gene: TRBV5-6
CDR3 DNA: TGTGCCAGCAGCCCACAGGGGGTGGATGGCTACACCTTC
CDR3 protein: CASSPQGVDGYTF

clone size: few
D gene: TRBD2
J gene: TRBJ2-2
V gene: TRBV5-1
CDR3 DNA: TGCGCCAGCAGCAAAGGACTAGCGAACACCGGGGAGCTGTTTTTT
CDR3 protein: CASSKGLANTGELFF

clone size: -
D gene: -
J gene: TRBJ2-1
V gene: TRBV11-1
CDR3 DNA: TGTGCCAGCAGCTTAGTTTCCAGGACAGACGATGAGCAGTTCTTC
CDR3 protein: CASSLVSRTDDEQFF

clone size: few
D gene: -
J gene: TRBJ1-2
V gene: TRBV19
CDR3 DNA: TGTGCCAGTAGTGGGCAGTTAGCTAACTATGGCTACACCTTC
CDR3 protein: CASSGQLANYGYTF

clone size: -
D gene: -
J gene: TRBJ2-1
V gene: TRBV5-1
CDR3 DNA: TGCGCCAGTTTCAACTCCGTCGGCGGTGAGCAGTTCTTC
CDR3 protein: CASFNSVGGEQFF

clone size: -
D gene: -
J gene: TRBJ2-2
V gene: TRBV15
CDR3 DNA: TGTGCCACCAGCAGAGATGCGGCAGCGAACACCGGGGAGCTGTTTTTT
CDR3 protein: CATSRDAAANTGELFF

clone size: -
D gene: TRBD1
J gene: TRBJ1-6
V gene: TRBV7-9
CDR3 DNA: TGTGCCAGCAGCCCTAGGGGGGGACAGGCTAATTCACCCCTCCACTTT
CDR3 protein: CASSPRGGQANSPLHF